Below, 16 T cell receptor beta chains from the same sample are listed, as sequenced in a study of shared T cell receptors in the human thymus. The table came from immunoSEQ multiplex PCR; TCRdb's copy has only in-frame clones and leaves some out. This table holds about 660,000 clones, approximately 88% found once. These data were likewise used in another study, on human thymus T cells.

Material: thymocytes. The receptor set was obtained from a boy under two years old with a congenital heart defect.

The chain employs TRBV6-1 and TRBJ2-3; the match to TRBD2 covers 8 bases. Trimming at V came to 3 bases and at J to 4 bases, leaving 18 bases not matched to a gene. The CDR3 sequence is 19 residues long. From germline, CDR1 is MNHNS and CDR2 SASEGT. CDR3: CASSDEAGVRFGASDTQYF. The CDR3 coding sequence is TGTGCCAGCAGTGATGAAGCGGGAGTTCGGTTCGGAGCCTCAGATACGCAGTATTTT.

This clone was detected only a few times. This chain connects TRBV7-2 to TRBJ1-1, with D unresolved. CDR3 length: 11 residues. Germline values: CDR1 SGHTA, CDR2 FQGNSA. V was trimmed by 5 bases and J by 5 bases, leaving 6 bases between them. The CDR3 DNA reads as TGTGCCAGCAGCCGAGGGACTGAAGCTTTCTTT. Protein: CASSRGTEAFF.

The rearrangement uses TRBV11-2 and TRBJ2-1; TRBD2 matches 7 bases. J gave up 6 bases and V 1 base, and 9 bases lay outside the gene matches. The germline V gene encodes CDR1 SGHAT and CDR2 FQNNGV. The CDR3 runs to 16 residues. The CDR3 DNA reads TGTGCCAGCAGCTTAGGTAGGCGGGAGCGACGCAATGAGCAGTTCTTC. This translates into CASSLGRRERRNEQFF.

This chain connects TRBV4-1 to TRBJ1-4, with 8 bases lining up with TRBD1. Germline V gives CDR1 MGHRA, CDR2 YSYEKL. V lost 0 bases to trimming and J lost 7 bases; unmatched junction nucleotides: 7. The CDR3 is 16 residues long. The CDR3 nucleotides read TGCGCCAGCAGCCAAGATCGGGCAGGGGGCGGTGAAAAACTGTTTTTT. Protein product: CASSQDRAGGGEKLFF.

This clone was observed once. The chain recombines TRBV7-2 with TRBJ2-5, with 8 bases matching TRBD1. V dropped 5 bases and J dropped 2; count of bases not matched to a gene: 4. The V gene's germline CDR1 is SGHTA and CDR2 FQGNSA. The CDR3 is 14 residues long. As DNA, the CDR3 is TGTGCCAGCAGCCAGACAGGGGCGCAAGAGACCCAGTACTTC. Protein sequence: CASSQTGAQETQYF.

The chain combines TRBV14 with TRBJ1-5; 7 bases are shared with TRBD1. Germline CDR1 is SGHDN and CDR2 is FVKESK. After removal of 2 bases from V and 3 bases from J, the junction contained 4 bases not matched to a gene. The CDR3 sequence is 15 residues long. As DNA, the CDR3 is TGTGCCAGCAGCCAATTCGGGACAGACAATCAGCCCCAGCATTTT. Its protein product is CASSQFGTDNQPQHF.

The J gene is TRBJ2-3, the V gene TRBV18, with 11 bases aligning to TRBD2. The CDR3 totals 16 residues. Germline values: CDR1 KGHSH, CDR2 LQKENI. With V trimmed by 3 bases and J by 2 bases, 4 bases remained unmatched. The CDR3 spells CASSPRTSGFTDTQYF. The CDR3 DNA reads TGTGCCAGCTCACCGAGGACTAGCGGGTTCACAGATACGCAGTATTTT.

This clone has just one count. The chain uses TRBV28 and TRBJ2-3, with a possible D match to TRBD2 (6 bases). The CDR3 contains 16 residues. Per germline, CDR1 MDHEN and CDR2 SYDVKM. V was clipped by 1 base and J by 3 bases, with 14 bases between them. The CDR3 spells CASSLFGSGPTDTQYF. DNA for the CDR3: TGTGCCAGCAGTTTATTCGGTAGCGGACCGACAGATACGCAGTATTTT.

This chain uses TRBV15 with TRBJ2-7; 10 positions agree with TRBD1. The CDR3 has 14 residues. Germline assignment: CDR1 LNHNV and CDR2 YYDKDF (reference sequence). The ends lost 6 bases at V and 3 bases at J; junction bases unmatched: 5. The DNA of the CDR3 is TGTGCCACCAGGGAAGACAGGGGGCTCTACGAGCAGTACTTC. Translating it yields CATREDRGLYEQYF.

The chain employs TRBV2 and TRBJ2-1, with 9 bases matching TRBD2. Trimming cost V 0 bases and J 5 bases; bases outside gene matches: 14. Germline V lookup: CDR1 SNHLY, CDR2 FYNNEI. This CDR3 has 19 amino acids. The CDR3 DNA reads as TGTGCCAGCAGTGAAGCGGACCTCCTAGCGGGAATGGGCCACAATGAGCAGTTCTTC. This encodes CASSEADLLAGMGHNEQFF.

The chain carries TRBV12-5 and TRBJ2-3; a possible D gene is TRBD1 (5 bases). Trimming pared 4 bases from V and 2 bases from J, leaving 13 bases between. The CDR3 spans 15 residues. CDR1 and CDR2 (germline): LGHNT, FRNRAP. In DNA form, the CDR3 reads TGTGCTAGTGGTTCCCCCCCCAGGGTCACAGATACGCAGTATTTT. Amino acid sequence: CASGSPPRVTDTQYF. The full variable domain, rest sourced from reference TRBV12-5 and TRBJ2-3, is DARVTQTPRHKVTEMGQEVTMRCQPILGHNTVFWYRQTMMQGLELLAYFRNRAPLDDSGMPKDRFSAEMPDATLATLKIQPSEPRDSAVYFCASGSPPRVTDTQYFGPGTRLTVL.

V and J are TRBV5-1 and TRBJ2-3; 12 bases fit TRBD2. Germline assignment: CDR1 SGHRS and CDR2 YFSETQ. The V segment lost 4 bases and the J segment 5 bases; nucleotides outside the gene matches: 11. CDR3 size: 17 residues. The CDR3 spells CASSGRLAGVLGDTQYF. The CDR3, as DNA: TGCGCCAGCAGCGGACGACTAGCGGGAGTTCTGGGAGATACGCAGTATTTT.

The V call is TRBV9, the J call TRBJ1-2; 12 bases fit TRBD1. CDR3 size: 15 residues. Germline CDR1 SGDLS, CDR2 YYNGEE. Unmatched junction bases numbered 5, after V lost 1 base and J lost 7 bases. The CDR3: CASSVWDRGPGGYTF. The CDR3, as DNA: TGTGCCAGCAGCGTATGGGACAGGGGGCCCGGTGGCTACACCTTC.

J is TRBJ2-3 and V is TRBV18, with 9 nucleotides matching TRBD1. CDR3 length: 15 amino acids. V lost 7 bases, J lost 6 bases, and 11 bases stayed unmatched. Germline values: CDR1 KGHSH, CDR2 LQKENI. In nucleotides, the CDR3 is TGTGCCAGCTTATCCGGGACAGGGACGGGGGATACGCAGTATTTT. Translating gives CASLSGTGTGDTQYF.

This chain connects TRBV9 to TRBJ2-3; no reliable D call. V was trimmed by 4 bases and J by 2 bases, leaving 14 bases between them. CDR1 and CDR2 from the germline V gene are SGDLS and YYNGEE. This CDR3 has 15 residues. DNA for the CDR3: TGTGCCAGCAGCCCAACAAATCCTCACACAGATACGCAGTATTTT. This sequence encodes CASSPTNPHTDTQYF. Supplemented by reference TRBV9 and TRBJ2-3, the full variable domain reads DSGVTQTPKHLITATGQRVTLRCSPRSGDLSVYWYQQSLDQGLQFLIQYYNGEERAKGNILERFSAQQFPDLHSELNLSSLELGDSALYFCASSPTNPHTDTQYFGPGTRLTVL.

CDR3 in DNA: TGTGCCAGCAGTTCCCCGGCGGGACTTACCTACAATGAGCAGTTCTTC. This gives the protein CASSSPAGLTYNEQFF. The gene calls are TRBV28 and TRBJ2-1; the D gene is possibly TRBD2 (6 bases). The CDR3 has 16 residues. The germline CDR1 and CDR2 sequences are MDHEN and SYDVKM. V was clipped by 4 bases and J by 2 bases, with 15 bases between them. The full variable domain, rest sourced from reference TRBV28 and TRBJ2-1, is DVKVTQSSRYLVKRTGEKVFLECVQDMDHENMFWYRQDPGLGLRLIYFSYDVKMKEKGDIPEGYSVSREKKERFSLILESASTNQTSMYLCASSSPAGLTYNEQFFGPGTRLTVL.